Sequencing of this TCR beta chain was carried out in a study of monozygotic twins with inflammatory bowel disease. The CDR3 covers 14 residues. In regard to this clonotype: Its antigen remains unidentified.

Each of TCRalpha and TCRbeta cDNA went through two nested PCRs, lasting 16 and 9 cycles. Reprocessing the 5' RACE reads, TCRdb reports a single entry for every CDR3 protein and omits DNA. This table lists about 110,000 distinct CDR3 sequences. General study points: For IBD, no single strong associated signal or clonotype was supported.

Sequences were obtained from blood. The chain joins TRBV12-3 or TRBV12-4 to TRBJ2-6; TCRdb calls TRBD2, which cannot be checked without DNA. The TCR comes from a human donor with ulcerative colitis or Crohn's disease, or a healthy co-twin of an affected twin (not recorded which). The CDR3 region is CAAGGGVGANVLTF.